This TCR beta chain came from a study of patients and donors after allogeneic stem cell transplantation. Using its own MiXCR run on the RT-PCR reads, TCRdb lists one record per CDR3 protein. The data hold 900,000 to 1,000,000 distinct CDR3 sequences, with more than 15% observed a single time. Only a few counts were recorded for this clonotype. Deletions cut 6 bases from V and 6 bases from J, with 12 bases between. There are 11 residues in the CDR3. CDR1 and CDR2 (germline): DFQATT, SNEGSKA (reference sequence). The sequence was obtained from a human donor who was either an allogeneic HSCT recipient or a stem cell or donor lymphocyte infusion donor (not recorded which). It is not recorded whose cells these are; they may come from a transplant donor. This chain uses TRBV20-1 with TRBJ2-7, with D unresolved. The sequenced sample was blood, either unsorted or a sorted T cell fraction (not recorded which). DNA for the CDR3: TGCAGTGCCCTCATTTACCCCGAGCAGTACTTC. Translated: CSALIYPEQYF.